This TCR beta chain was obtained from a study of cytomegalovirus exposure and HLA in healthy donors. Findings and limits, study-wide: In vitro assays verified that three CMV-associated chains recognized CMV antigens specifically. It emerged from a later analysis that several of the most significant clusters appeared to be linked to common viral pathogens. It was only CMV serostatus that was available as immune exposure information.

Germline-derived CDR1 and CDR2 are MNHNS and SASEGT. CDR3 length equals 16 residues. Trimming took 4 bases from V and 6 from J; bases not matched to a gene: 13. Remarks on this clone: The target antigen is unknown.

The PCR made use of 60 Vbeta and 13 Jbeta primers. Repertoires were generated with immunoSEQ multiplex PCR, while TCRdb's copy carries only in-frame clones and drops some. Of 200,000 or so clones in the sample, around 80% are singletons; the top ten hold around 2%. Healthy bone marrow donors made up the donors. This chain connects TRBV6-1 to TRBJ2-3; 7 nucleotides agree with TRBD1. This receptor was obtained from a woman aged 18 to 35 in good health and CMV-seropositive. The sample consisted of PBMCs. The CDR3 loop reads CASSGKTGRKGDTQYF. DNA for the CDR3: TGTGCCAGCAGTGGGAAGACAGGGAGAAAGGGGGATACGCAGTATTTT.